In its sample, the clone carrying this TCR beta chain was seen a few times. V was clipped by 1 base and J by 7 bases; unmatched bases: 18. Germline CDR1 is MGHRA and CDR2 is YSYEKL. The CDR3 extends over 18 amino acids. The data stem from a study of blood T cell repertoires in COVID-19. Sequencing was performed with immunoSEQ multiplex PCR; in TCRdb, only in-frame clones are kept and a portion is missing. The table shows hundreds of thousands of clones, with 75% to 90% occurring only once. The V and J genes are TRBV4-1 and TRBJ1-2; 7 bases align to TRBD1. The sequencing sample was made of peripheral blood. The clonotype was recovered from a woman between 25 and 40 years old with active or convalescent COVID-19. The CDR3 nucleotides are TGCGCCAGCAGCCAAGTTGGGGGAAACGCAGGGGGAAGCGCTGGCTACACCTTC. Protein product: CASSQVGGNAGGSAGYTF.